This TCR beta chain was retrieved from a study of T cell responses to AZD1222 COVID-19 vaccine. CDR1 is LGHNA, CDR2 YSLEER, per germline. The CDR3 totals 14 residues. With 0 bases clipped from V and 6 bases from J, the junction kept 4 bases outside the gene matches. Points on this clone: Antigen unknown.

The table came from immunoSEQ multiplex PCR; TCRdb's copy has only in-frame clones and leaves some out. The profile shows about 120,000 clones, more than 70% of them singletons. Study-wide points: Just a handful of AZD1222 recipients tested seropositive at baseline. Sampling captured repertoires only after the peak T cell response. Spike-specific TCR breadth and depth were elevated following two AZD1222 doses. The donor group comprised mostly white British people and more females; the analysis possibly underestimated clonal diversity.

V gene TRBV4-3 combines with J gene TRBJ1-2, with 7 bases matching TRBD1. The TCR sequence derives from an adult who received the AZD1222 COVID-19 vaccine. The sequencing used peripheral blood, collected 28 days after the second AZD1222 dose. CDR3 sequence: CASSQERGQHGYTF. DNA of the CDR3: TGCGCCAGCAGCCAAGAGAGGGGGCAGCATGGCTACACCTTC.